This TCR beta chain comes out of a study of blood T cell repertoires in COVID-19. From germline, CDR1 is MNHEY and CDR2 SVGEGT. CDR3 size: 13 residues. Trimming cost V 2 bases and J 3 bases, with 6 bases left between them. The repertoire was sequenced with immunoSEQ multiplex PCR; TCRdb's copy has only in-frame clones and lacks some. The table shows 95,000 to 150,000 clones, with 90% occurring only once. The sample comprised peripheral blood. V usage is TRBV6-2 or TRBV6-3 and J usage is TRBJ2-3; a possible D gene is TRBD2 (5 bases). The source of this sequence is a woman aged 60-75 years with COVID-19, enrolled during active disease. The CDR3 nucleotides read TGTGCCAGCAGTTACAGGGAGACAGATACGCAGTATTTT. This gives the protein CASSYRETDTQYF.